This T cell receptor beta chain appears in the sequencing data of a study of cytomegalovirus exposure and HLA in healthy donors. The wider study: A preliminary data release comprised approximately 85 million unique TCRs obtained from HLA-typed donors. Study observations and caveats: Usually a TCR sequence was rare, but some public TCRs were found in many donors.

Researchers ran the PCR with 60 Vbeta and 13 Jbeta primers. Per the original methods: The authors later counted 75 million to 90 million unique TCR beta chains, roughly 10 million of them shared. The data were produced by immunoSEQ multiplex PCR, yet TCRdb's version contains in-frame clones alone and is incomplete. For V, J and clone size, that table is used; D and trimming come from the DNA. The table lists approximately 140,000 clones, approximately 80% of them singletons. Turning to this clone: Its antigen is not identified.

This CDR3 has 16 amino acids. CDR1 and CDR2 from the germline V gene are MNHEY and SVGAGI. The V gene end was trimmed by 2 bases and the J gene end by 0 bases; junction bases not matched to a gene: 2. The gene calls are TRBV6-5 and TRBJ2-5; 11 bases are shared with TRBD2. The clonotype comes from a male donor in good health and CMV-seronegative. The sequencing input was PBMCs. CDR3 DNA sequence: TGTGCCAGCAGTTACCGGACTAGCGGGTACCAAGAGACCCAGTACTTC. The encoded protein is CASSYRTSGYQETQYF.